This T cell receptor (beta chain) was identified in a study of identical twins. General study points: When twins shared out-of-frame alpha sequences, those sequences had excess low generation probability. The study found weaker excess twin sharing in beta out-of-frame sequences. Invariant MAIT and iNKT cells are populations that could partly confound zero-insertion analyses.

Carrying unique molecular identifiers, the cDNA also gained a universal primer site through template switching. Each CDR3 protein is one row after TCRdb ran MiXCR on the 5' RACE reads. The sample includes under 400,000 distinct CDR3 sequences, around 9% of them seen just once. This clonotype was detected many times. Antigen specificity is unknown. The CDR3 is made up of 15 amino acids. V dropped 5 bases and J dropped 1 base, with 14 bases sitting between them. Germline CDR1 ENHRY, CDR2 SYGVKD. Sequences were obtained from naive T cells sorted from blood. V and J are TRBV10-3 and TRBJ2-5, with D possibly TRBD2 on 5 matching bases. The clonotype originates from a woman aged 50 to 65 in good health. The CDR3 sequence: CAISLAGPIQETQYF. The DNA of the CDR3 is TGTGCCATCAGTCTAGCCGGGCCTATCCAAGAGACCCAGTACTTC.